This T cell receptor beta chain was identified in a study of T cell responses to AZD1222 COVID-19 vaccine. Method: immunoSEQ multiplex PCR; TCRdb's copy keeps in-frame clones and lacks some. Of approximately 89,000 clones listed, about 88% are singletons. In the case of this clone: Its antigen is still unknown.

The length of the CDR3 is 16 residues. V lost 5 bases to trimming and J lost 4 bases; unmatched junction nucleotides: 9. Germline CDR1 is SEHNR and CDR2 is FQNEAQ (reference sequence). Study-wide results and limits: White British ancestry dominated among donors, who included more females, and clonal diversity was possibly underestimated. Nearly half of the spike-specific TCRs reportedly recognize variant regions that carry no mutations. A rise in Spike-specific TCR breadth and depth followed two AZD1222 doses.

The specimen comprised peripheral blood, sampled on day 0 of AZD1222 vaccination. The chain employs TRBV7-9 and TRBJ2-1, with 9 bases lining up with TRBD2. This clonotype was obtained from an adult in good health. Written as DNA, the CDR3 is TGTGCCAGCAGCCCGCGGACTAGCGTCCATTACAATGAGCAGTTCTTC. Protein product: CASSPRTSVHYNEQFF. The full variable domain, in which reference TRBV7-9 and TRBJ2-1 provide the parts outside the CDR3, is DTGVSQNPRHKITKRGQNVTFRCDPISEHNRLYWYRQTLGQGPEFLTYFQNEAQLEKSRLLSDRFSAERPKGSFSTLEIQRTEQGDSAMYLCASSPRTSVHYNEQFFGPGTRLTVL.